This TCR beta chain originates from a study of breast tumors, draining lymph nodes, adjacent tissues. There are 13 residues in the CDR3. Trimming cost V 8 bases and J 1 base; bases outside gene matches: 5. Germline values: CDR1 MNHEY, CDR2 SVGEGT. This clonotype has ten or more counts. Axillary draining lymph nodes of breast cancer patients supplied the node samples. TCRdb re-called the multiplex PCR reads through MiXCR, storing one row per CDR3 protein. The sample includes fewer than 90,000 distinct CDR3 sequences, roughly 28% of them seen just once. Sequences were obtained from axillary lymph node tissue. The TCR was taken from a female donor with breast cancer. Some clones in this sample may be carry-over from other donors' samples. J is TRBJ2-7 and V is TRBV6-2 or TRBV6-3; 7 bases fit TRBD2. CDR3 coding DNA: TGTGCCAGCGGGGCTAGCGGTTCCTACGAGCAGTACTTC. It translates to CASGASGSYEQYF.